This TCR beta chain was captured by sequencing in a study of T cell changes during pregnancy in multiple sclerosis. Assay: immunoSEQ multiplex PCR; the TCRdb copy retains only in-frame clones and omits some. The sample consists of some 40,000 clones, roughly 93% of them appearing once. This TCR came from a female donor with multiple sclerosis, enrolled in a pregnancy study. Source: CD4+ T cells from peripheral blood mononuclear cells, taken after pregnancy.

The CDR3 loop is CASSLDSLAANTGELFF. The DNA of the CDR3 is TGTGCCAGCAGCTTAGATTCACTAGCGGCGAACACCGGGGAGCTGTTTTTT. J is TRBJ2-2 and V is TRBV7-8, with 8 bases fitting TRBD2. V lost 1 base and J lost 0; bases outside the gene matches: 4. CDR1 is SGHVS, CDR2 FQNEAQ, per germline. The CDR3 runs 17 residues.